This T cell receptor (beta chain) originates from a study of T-cell reconstitution after alpha-beta-depleted transplantation in children. General study findings and limits: Expanded graft clones, several hundred of them, were reportedly the source of alpha-beta T cells about two months after transplant. TCRbeta diversity was high at day 60 in some patients (a result of surviving recipient T cells and thymic progenitors). T-cell counts and diversity at one year post-transplant came mainly from newly produced T cells.

A library of TCRbeta sequences, prepared with unique molecular identifiers, was generated. Each CDR3 protein gets one entry after TCRdb re-called the PCR reads with MiXCR. The sample consists of 84,000 or so distinct CDR3 sequences, 15% to 17% of them appearing once. In this sample, this clonotype turned up a few times. Its antigen is unknown. Specimen: PBMCs, mostly from graft donor cells, collected 180 days after TCRalphabeta/CD19-depleted stem cell transplant. The TCR sequence derives from a male patient aged 2-10 years who had a stem cell transplant for acute lymphoblastic leukemia, so the T cells may come from the graft donor.

The CDR3 DNA sequence: TGCGCCAGCAGGGAGACCGGGGAGCTGTTTTTT. Protein: CASRETGELFF. The chain couples TRBV5-1 to TRBJ2-2, with no clear D. V was shortened by 5 bases and J by 5 bases, with 4 bases between the two germline ends. CDR3 length: 11 residues. The germline CDR1 and CDR2 sequences are SGHRS and YFSETQ.